This record covers a single T cell receptor beta chain. This entry is derived from a study of blood T cell repertoires in COVID-19. Study-wide context: Sites in the United States, Italy and Spain provided acute and convalescent COVID-19 samples. PBMCs, B-cell-depleted T cells, or T cells were the source of the cDNA or gDNA that made up the material.

In the original workflow: From reference gene primer amplification, estimates of nucleated cell counts were derived. Assay used: immunoSEQ multiplex PCR; TCRdb lists only in-frame clones, some missing. V, J and clone size derive from that table, while D and trimming were established from the DNA sequence. The sample lists about 270,000 clones, over 75% occurring once. This CDR3 contains 13 residues. CDR1 SEHNR and CDR2 FQNEAQ come from the germline V gene (reference sequence). The V gene lost 5 bases and the J gene lost 1 base, with 8 bases spanning the gap. The TCR was taken from a human donor in a cohort sampled during active COVID-19. Sequenced input: peripheral blood. The chain carries TRBV7-9 and TRBJ2-5; D remains unclear. The CDR3 reads CASSPEFQETQYF. In nucleotides, the CDR3 is TGTGCCAGCAGCCCTGAGTTCCAAGAGACCCAGTACTTC.